This T cell receptor (beta chain) originates from a study of post-analysis software for immune sequencing data. Points from the study as a whole: Strong co-clustering by F measure was evident for samples that had been prepared in the same batch. Versus controls, multiple sclerosis patients showed significantly lower diversity (normalized Chao1). Compared with controls, patients had more of about 5 TRBV segments, including TRBV5-6, TRBV5-1 and TRBV20-1.

TCR beta libraries were prepared from cDNA with unique molecular identifiers. Input of roughly 1 to 11 million T cells yielded 450,000 to 550,000 cDNA molecules. TCRdb recomputed calls from the PCR reads with MiXCR, one row per CDR3 protein. The profile covers about 770,000 distinct CDR3 sequences, with more than 45% appearing a single time and roughly 4.9% taken by the ten largest. As regards this clonotype: The target antigen is unknown.

This CDR3 region has 15 residues. The V gene's germline CDR1 is MNHEY and CDR2 SMNVEV (reference sequence). Trimming pared 2 bases from V and 0 bases from J, leaving 11 bases between. The chain recombines TRBV27 with TRBJ2-7; D might be TRBD1 (6 bases). The source of this sequence is a girl aged 10 to 17 with multiple sclerosis. The sequencing input was blood. CDR3: CASSLQGTNSYEQYF. The CDR3 DNA reads TGTGCCAGCAGTTTACAGGGGACCAACTCCTACGAGCAGTACTTC.